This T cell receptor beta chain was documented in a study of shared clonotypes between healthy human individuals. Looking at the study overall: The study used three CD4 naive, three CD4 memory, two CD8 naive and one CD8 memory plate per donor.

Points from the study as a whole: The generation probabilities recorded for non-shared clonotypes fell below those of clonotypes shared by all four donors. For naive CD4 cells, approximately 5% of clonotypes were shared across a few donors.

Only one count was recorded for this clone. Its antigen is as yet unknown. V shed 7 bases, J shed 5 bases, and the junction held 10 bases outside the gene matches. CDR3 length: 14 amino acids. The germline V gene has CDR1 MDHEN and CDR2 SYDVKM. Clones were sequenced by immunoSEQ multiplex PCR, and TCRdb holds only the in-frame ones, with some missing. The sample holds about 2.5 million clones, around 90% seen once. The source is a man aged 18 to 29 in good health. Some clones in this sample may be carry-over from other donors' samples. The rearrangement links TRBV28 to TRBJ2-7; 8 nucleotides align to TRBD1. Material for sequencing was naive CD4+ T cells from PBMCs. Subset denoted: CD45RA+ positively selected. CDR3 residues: CASNAGGARNEQYF. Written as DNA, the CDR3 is TGTGCCAGCAACGCAGGGGGCGCCAGGAACGAGCAGTACTTC.